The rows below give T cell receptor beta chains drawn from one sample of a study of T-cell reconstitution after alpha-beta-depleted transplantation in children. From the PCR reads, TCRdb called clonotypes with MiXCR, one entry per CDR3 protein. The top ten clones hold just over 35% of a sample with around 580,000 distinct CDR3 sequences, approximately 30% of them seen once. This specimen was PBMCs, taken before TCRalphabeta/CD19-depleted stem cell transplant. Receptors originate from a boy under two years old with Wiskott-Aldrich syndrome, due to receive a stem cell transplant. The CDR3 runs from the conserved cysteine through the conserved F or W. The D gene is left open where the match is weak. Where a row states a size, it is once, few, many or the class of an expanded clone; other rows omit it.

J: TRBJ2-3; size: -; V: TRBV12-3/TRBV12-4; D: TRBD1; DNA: TGTGCCAGCAGCCGAGACAGGGGCAGGGAAGATACGCAGTATTTT; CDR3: CASSRDRGREDTQYF
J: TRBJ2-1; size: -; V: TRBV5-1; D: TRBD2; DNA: TGCGCCAGCAGCTTGTGGCCAGCGGGAGTAGGTTACAATGAGCAGTTCTTC; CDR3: CASSLWPAGVGYNEQFF
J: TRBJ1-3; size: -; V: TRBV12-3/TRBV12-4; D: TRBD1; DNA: TGTGCCAGCAGTTTACGGCCCAGGGGGGCGCCGGGAAACACCATATATTTT; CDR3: CASSLRPRGAPGNTIYF
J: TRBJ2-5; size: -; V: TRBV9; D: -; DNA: TGTGCCAGCAGCGCCCGGGACTACCAAGAGACCCAGTACTTC; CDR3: CASSARDYQETQYF
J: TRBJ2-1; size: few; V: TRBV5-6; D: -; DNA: TGTGCCAGCAGCTCACTCGACGAGACGTACAATGAGCAGTTCTTC; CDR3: CASSSLDETYNEQFF
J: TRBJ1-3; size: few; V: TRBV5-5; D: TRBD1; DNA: TGTGCCAGCAGCTTCATGCGGGGACAGGGGGCCTCCAACACCATATATTTT; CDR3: CASSFMRGQGASNTIYF
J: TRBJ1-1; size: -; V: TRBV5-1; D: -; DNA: TGCGCCAGCAGCTATCGGGGAGGTAACACTGAAGCTTTCTTT; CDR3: CASSYRGGNTEAFF
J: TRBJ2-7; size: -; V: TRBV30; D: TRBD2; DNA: TGTGCCTGGAGCCCCATAGGAACTAGCGGGAGAGAGCAGTACTTC; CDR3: CAWSPIGTSGREQYF
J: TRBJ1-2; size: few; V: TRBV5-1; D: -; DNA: TGCGCCAGCAGCTTCGGAGGAGCTGACTATGGCTACACCTTC; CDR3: CASSFGGADYGYTF
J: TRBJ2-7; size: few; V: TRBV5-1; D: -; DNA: TGCGCCAGCAGCTTGGGGGCAGGGGTTACAAGGGACTACGAGCAGTACTTC; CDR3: CASSLGAGVTRDYEQYF
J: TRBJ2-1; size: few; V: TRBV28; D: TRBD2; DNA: TGTGCCAGCAGTTTAGGGACTAAGTGGAATGAGCAGTTCTTC; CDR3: CASSLGTKWNEQFF
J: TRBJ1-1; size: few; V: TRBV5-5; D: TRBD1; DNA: TGTGCCAGCAGTTTCACCGGGACAGGGGGCGCAGAGGCTTTCTTT; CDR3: CASSFTGTGGAEAFF
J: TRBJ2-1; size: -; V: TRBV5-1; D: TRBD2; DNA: TGCGCCAGCAGCTTGTTTATTTCGGTACTAGCGGGAGCTGAGCAGTTCTTC; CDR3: CASSLFISVLAGAEQFF
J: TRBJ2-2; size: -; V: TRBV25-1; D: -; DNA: TGTGCCAGCAGTGAAATAAGGGAGAGGAACACCGGGGAGCTGTTTTTT; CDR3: CASSEIRERNTGELFF
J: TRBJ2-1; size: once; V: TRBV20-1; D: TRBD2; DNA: TGCAGTGCCCCGACCGGAGCGGGAGGGTACAATGAGCAGTTCTTC; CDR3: CSAPTGAGGYNEQFF
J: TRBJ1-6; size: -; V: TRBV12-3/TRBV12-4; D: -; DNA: TGTGCCAGCAGCCGAACAGGGAGGAGTTCACCCCTCCACTTT; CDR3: CASSRTGRSSPLHF
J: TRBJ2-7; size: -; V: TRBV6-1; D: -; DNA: TGTGCCAGCAGTCCCGCGGGGTTGGAAGACGAGCAGTACTTC; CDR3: CASSPAGLEDEQYF
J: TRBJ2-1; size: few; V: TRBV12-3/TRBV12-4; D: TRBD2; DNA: TGTGCCAGCAGTTTAACGGGACTAGCCCCCAACAATGAGCAGTTCTTC; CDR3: CASSLTGLAPNNEQFF
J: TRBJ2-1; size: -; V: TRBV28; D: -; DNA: TGTGCCAGCACCCTGCCTGGGAATGAGCAGTTCTTC; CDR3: CASTLPGNEQFF
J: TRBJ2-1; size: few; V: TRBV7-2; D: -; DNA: TGTGCCAGCGCCAAAATTTCCAGCGGACCCTACAATGAGCAGTTCTTC; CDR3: CASAKISSGPYNEQFF
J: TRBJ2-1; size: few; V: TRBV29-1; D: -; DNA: TGCAGCGTTGGTAACCGGGTCAATGAGCAGTTCTTC; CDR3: CSVGNRVNEQFF
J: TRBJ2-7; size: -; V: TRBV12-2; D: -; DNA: TGTGCAAGTCGCTTAGCACCAGGACTCGACCTTACCTCCTACGAGCAGTACTTC; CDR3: CASRLAPGLDLTSYEQYF
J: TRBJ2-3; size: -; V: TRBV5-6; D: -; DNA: TGTGCCAGCAGCTTGGAATCCGGCGGCGGGGATACGCAGTATTTT; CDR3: CASSLESGGGDTQYF
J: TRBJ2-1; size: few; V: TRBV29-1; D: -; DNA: TGCAGCGTTGGCGACCCAAGGGGGAGGAATGAGCAGTTCTTC; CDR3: CSVGDPRGRNEQFF
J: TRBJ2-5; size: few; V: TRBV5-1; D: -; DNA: TGCGCCAGCAGCTTGGAGGCACTGTACCAAGAGACCCAGTACTTC; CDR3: CASSLEALYQETQYF
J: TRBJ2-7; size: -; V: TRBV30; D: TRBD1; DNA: TGTGCCTGGGCCGGGACAGGTTACGAGCAGTACTTC; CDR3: CAWAGTGYEQYF
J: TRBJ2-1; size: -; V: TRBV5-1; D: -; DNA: TGCGCCAGTAATGCCCCCGCGGGGCGCTCCTACAATGAGCAGTTCTTC; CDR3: CASNAPAGRSYNEQFF
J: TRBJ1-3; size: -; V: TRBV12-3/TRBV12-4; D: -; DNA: TGTGCCAGCAGTCGCCTCCAGGGCAGCTCTGGAAACACCATATATTTT; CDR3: CASSRLQGSSGNTIYF
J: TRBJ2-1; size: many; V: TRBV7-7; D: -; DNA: TGTGCCAGCAGCCCAGAAACTTCCACGCGGCAGTTCTTC; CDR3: CASSPETSTRQFF
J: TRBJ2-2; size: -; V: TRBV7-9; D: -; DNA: TGTGCCAGCAGCTCACAGGAGGCCGGGGAGCTGTTTTTT; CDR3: CASSSQEAGELFF
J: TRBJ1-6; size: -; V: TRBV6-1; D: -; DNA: TGTGCCAGCAAATCAGGGGCTGGTAATTCACCCCTCCACTTT; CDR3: CASKSGAGNSPLHF
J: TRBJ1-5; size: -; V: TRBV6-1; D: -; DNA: TGTGCCAGCAGCTTGGGGGGGGATAATCAGCCCCAGCATTTT; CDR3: CASSLGGDNQPQHF
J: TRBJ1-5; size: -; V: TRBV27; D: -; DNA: TGTGCCAGCAGTCCTCACAAAGGACGGACTAATCAGCCTCAGCATTTT; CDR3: CASSPHKGRTNQPQHF
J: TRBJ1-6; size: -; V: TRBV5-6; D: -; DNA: TGTGCCAGCAGCTATATGACAAGCTCCCCCTCACCCCTCCACTTT; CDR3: CASSYMTSSPSPLHF
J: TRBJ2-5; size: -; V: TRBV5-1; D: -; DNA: TGCGCCAGCAGCCCTCCCCGGGACATATGGGAGACCCAGTACTTC; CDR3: CASSPPRDIWETQYF
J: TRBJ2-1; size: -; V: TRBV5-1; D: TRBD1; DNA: TGCGCCAGCAGCTTGTCGACAGGGGGCTTCGATGAGCAGTTCTTC; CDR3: CASSLSTGGFDEQFF
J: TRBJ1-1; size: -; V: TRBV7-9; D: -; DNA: TGTGCCAGCAGCTTAACAAACCCTGGGGCCCCGTCGGCTTTCTTT; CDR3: CASSLTNPGAPSAFF